Following are 8 T cell receptor beta chains from one sample sequenced in a study of blood T cell repertoires in COVID-19. This table comes from immunoSEQ multiplex PCR, and its TCRdb copy is limited to in-frame clones, with some not included. The repertoire holds about 370,000 clones, with more than 80% as singletons. Sequenced: PBMCs or T cells enriched from blood (not recorded which). The source is a man between 18 and 29 years old who had recovered from COVID-19.

This clone was detected once. The chain joins TRBV7-9 to TRBJ1-1; D is possibly TRBD1 (5 bases). Germline V gene sequence: CDR1 SEHNR, CDR2 FQNEAQ (reference sequence). V was trimmed by 7 bases and J by 1 base, leaving 16 bases between them. The CDR3 contains 15 residues. The CDR3 sequence is CASIKPGVPNTEAFF. CDR3 DNA sequence: TGTGCCAGCATCAAACCGGGGGTCCCGAACACTGAAGCTTTCTTT.

The rearrangement joins TRBV5-1 to TRBJ2-3, with D perhaps TRBD1 (6 bases). Germline V gene lookup returns CDR1 SGHRS and CDR2 YFSETQ. V lost 4 bases and J lost 4, with 13 bases in between. The CDR3 has 14 residues. In DNA, the CDR3 is TGCGCCAGCAGCACAGGGTTTGGGGCAGATACGCAGTATTTT. Translating it yields CASSTGFGADTQYF. Full variable domain (remainder filled in from reference TRBV5-1 and TRBJ2-3): KAGVTQTPRYLIKTRGQQVTLSCSPISGHRSVSWYQQTPGQGLQFLFEYFSETQRNKGNFPGRFSGRQFSNSRSEMNVSTLELGDSALYLCASSTGFGADTQYFGPGTRLTVL.

The J gene is TRBJ1-5, the V gene TRBV6-2 or TRBV6-3, with TRBD1 as a possible D gene (5 bases). With 3 bases removed from V and 1 base from J, the gap between germline ends came to 10 bases. Germline V gives CDR1 MNHEY, CDR2 SVGEGT. This CDR3 has 15 residues. This CDR3 reads CASSYRGVSNQPQHF. As DNA, the CDR3 is TGTGCCAGCAGTTATCGGGGGGTAAGCAATCAGCCCCAGCATTTT.

The chain links TRBV28 to TRBJ1-2; 9 nucleotides match TRBD1. Germline V gives CDR1 MDHEN, CDR2 SYDVKM. The V gene end was trimmed by 6 bases and the J gene end by 7 bases; junction bases not matched to a gene: 15. This CDR3 region has 16 residues. The DNA for the CDR3 is TGTGCCAGCAGCCCTTGGACAGGGGCAATTTCTAGTGGCTACACCTTC. Translating it yields CASSPWTGAISSGYTF.

The chain combines TRBV6-2 or TRBV6-3 with TRBJ2-7; 7 bases fit TRBD2. The germline V gene encodes CDR1 MNHEY and CDR2 SVGEGT. This CDR3 region has 13 residues. V was pared by 4 bases and J by 5 bases, with 5 bases of the junction left unmatched. CDR3 DNA: TGTGCCAGCAGTTTCCAGCGGGGAAACGAGCAGTACTTC. As protein: CASSFQRGNEQYF.

The chain recombines TRBV2 with TRBJ1-3; 7 bases fit TRBD1. CDR3 length: 15 amino acids. Germline loops: CDR1 SNHLY, CDR2 FYNNEI. Unmatched junction bases numbered 3, after V lost 4 bases and J lost 0 bases. As DNA, the CDR3 is TGTGCCAGCAGTGGGGACAGAAACTCTGGAAACACCATATATTTT. Translating it yields CASSGDRNSGNTIYF.

The chain employs TRBV29-1 and TRBJ1-2; D is ambiguous. V was shortened by 4 bases and J by 6 bases, with 9 bases between the two germline ends. Germline CDR1 reads SQVTM; CDR2 reads ANQGSEA. The CDR3 covers 11 residues. DNA of the CDR3: TGCAGCGTTGCCGGGGATAATGGCTACACCTTC. Translation: CSVAGDNGYTF.

This chain uses TRBV10-1 with TRBJ2-7; no firm D call. With 10 bases removed from V and 5 bases from J, the gap between germline ends came to 15 bases. This CDR3 has 12 amino acids. The germline CDR1 and CDR2 sequences are WNHNN and SYGVQD (reference sequence). The CDR3 spells CANLFQEDEQYF. The CDR3 DNA sequence: TGCGCCAACCTTTTTCAAGAGGACGAGCAGTACTTC.